Below are 18 T cell receptor beta chains sequenced from a single sample in a study of OX40 agonist ivuxolimab in advanced cancers. Sequenced by immunoSEQ multiplex PCR; TCRdb stores in-frame clones only, minus some. Among around 76,000 clones listed, more than 75% were seen once. This specimen consisted of CD4+ or CD8+ T cells sorted from blood, obtained in a trial of the OX40 agonist ivuxolimab. Receptors originate from an adult with an advanced solid tumor such as melanoma, head and neck, liver or kidney cancer.

This chain uses TRBV15 with TRBJ1-5, with D tentatively TRBD1 (5 bases). This CDR3 is built from 14 residues. Between the trimmed V and J ends, which lost 4 bases and 3 bases, there was a span of 10 bases. Germline V CDR1 and CDR2: LNHNV, YYDKDF (reference sequence). CDR3 coding DNA: TGTGCCACCAGCAACGGGGGGAACAATCAGCCCCAGCATTTT. Protein sequence: CATSNGGNNQPQHF.

This chain links TRBV6-5 with TRBJ2-4; D is undetermined. The CDR3 is 16 residues long. Trimming took 0 bases from V and 5 from J, leaving 14 bases between them. The germline gives CDR1 MNHEY, CDR2 SVGAGI. As DNA, the CDR3 is TGTGCCAGCAGTTACTCTCGGGCAGGCCCCCAAAACATTCAGTACTTC. Residues: CASSYSRAGPQNIQYF.

The genes are TRBV30 and TRBJ1-1, with D perhaps TRBD1 (5 bases). The CDR3 has 14 amino acids. V lost 3 bases to trimming and J lost 1 base, with 12 bases between them. Looked up from germline, CDR1 is GTSNPN and CDR2 is SVGIG (reference sequence). The CDR3 DNA reads TGTGCCTGGAGACCCCGTGGGACGAACACTGAAGCTTTCTTT. It encodes CAWRPRGTNTEAFF.

The chain combines TRBV9 with TRBJ2-2; TRBD2 might be the D (6 bases). Germline values: CDR1 SGDLS, CDR2 YYNGEE. CDR3 length equals 15 residues. Trimming removed 0 bases from V and 5 bases from J, with 11 bases in between. CDR3 loop: CASSVEEGLTGELFF. CDR3 nucleotides: TGTGCCAGCAGCGTAGAGGAGGGGCTGACCGGGGAGCTGTTTTTT.

The rearrangement uses TRBV5-4 and TRBJ2-1; D remains ambiguous. The CDR3 extends over 11 amino acids. Trimming left V 4 bases short and J 7 bases short, with 6 bases between. Germline V gives CDR1 SGHNT, CDR2 YYREEE (reference sequence). In DNA form, the CDR3 reads TGTGCCAGCAGCCGACTGAATGAGCAGTTCTTC. Residues: CASSRLNEQFF.

The chain couples TRBV10-2 to TRBJ2-7, with D tentatively TRBD1 or TRBD2 (5 bases each). V was pared by 6 bases and J by 3 bases, with 12 bases between. The CDR3 covers 13 residues. Germline CDR1 and CDR2: WSHSY and SAAADI. As DNA, the CDR3 is TGCGCCAGCAGAGGGACGGCCGACTACGAGCAGTACTTC. It codes for CASRGTADYEQYF.

This CDR3 is CASSLGGTGEGTRLFF. The CDR3 DNA follows: TGCGCCAGCAGCTTGGGTGGGACAGGGGAAGGTACGAGACTGTTTTTT. The gene calls are TRBV5-1 and TRBJ1-4, with 10 nucleotides matching TRBD1. Germline CDR1 and CDR2: SGHRS and YFSETQ. The CDR3 is made up of 16 amino acids. The trim removed 0 bases at V and 13 bases at J, leaving 12 bases unmatched.

Only a few counts were recorded for this clone. The chain links TRBV7-8 to TRBJ2-1; no reliable D call. Germline CDR1 SGHVS, CDR2 FQNEAQ. This CDR3 is built from 13 residues. V lost 5 bases to trimming and J lost 8 bases, with 13 bases between them. The CDR3 protein is CASSPPRLDEQFF. The CDR3 bases are TGTGCCAGCAGCCCTCCTAGGCTCGATGAGCAGTTCTTC.

This chain joins TRBV30 and TRBJ1-1, with D hard to call. Germline V CDR1 and CDR2: GTSNPN, SVGIG (reference sequence). Deletions cut 0 bases from V and 2 bases from J, with 7 bases between. This CDR3 has 13 residues. The CDR3 DNA reads as TGTGCCTGGAGTGTGGGGTCCAACACTGAAGCTTTCTTT. This translates into CAWSVGSNTEAFF.

This clone appeared a single time. This rearrangement joins TRBV12-5 to TRBJ2-2; 8 bases fit TRBD2. CDR1 is LGHNT, CDR2 FRNRAP, per germline. The CDR3 is made up of 16 amino acids. The J segment lost 5 bases and the V segment lost 9 bases, leaving 14 bases of the junction unmatched. The CDR3 here is CASWLAGGGKTGELFF. For the CDR3, the DNA is TGTGCTAGCTGGCTAGCGGGCGGTGGGAAAACCGGGGAGCTGTTTTTT.

The chain employs TRBV5-4 and TRBJ1-2; 7 nucleotides line up with TRBD1. Germline assignment: CDR1 SGHNT and CDR2 YYREEE (reference sequence). With V trimmed by 1 base and J by 3 bases, 9 bases remained unmatched. The CDR3 loop spans 16 amino acids. CDR3 sequence reads: CASSLFRGMGDYGYTF. CDR3 nucleotide sequence: TGTGCCAGCAGCTTGTTCAGGGGGATGGGGGACTATGGCTACACCTTC. Drawing the rest from reference TRBV5-4 and TRBJ1-2, the complete variable domain is ETGVTQSPTHLIKTRGQQVTLRCSSQSGHNTVSWYQQALGQGPQFIFQYYREEENGRGNFPPRFSGLQFPNYSSELNVNALELDDSALYLCASSLFRGMGDYGYTFGSGTRLTVV.

V and J are TRBV6-1 and TRBJ2-7, with TRBD2 matching over 10 bases. Germline-derived CDR1 and CDR2 are MNHNS and SASEGT. V lost 6 bases, J lost 2 bases, and 7 bases stayed unmatched. The CDR3 has 15 amino acids. For the CDR3, the DNA is TGTGCCAGCAGAGGACTAGCGGACCCTACCTACGAGCAGTACTTC. It specifies CASRGLADPTYEQYF.

The chain has TRBV7-2 and TRBJ2-7; 8 nucleotides match TRBD1. Germline V gene lookup returns CDR1 SGHTA and CDR2 FQGNSA. The CDR3 consists of 12 residues. V trimming: 8 bases; J trimming: 3 bases; junction bases outside the gene matches: 3. For the CDR3, the DNA is TGTGCCAGCGGTGGACAGGGCTACGAGCAGTACTTC. This translates into CASGGQGYEQYF.

The V and J genes are TRBV11-2 and TRBJ2-3; D is unresolved. V lost 5 bases to trimming and J lost 1 base, with 1 base between them. This CDR3 region has 11 residues. In germline, CDR1 is SGHAT, CDR2 FQNNGV. In nucleotides, the CDR3 is TGTGCCAGCAGCCGCACAGATACGCAGTATTTT. Protein product: CASSRTDTQYF.

The chain carries TRBV30 and TRBJ1-2, with 7 nucleotides matching TRBD1. The CDR3 spans 15 residues. CDR1 GTSNPN and CDR2 SVGIG come from the germline V gene (reference sequence). V lost 2 bases and J lost 2; bases outside the gene matches: 8. The CDR3: CAWSSSRTGNYGYTF. The CDR3 coding sequence is TGTGCCTGGAGTTCGTCTCGGACAGGCAACTATGGCTACACCTTC.

The chain recombines TRBV10-3 with TRBJ1-4, with D possibly matching TRBD1 (5 bases). The germline V gene has CDR1 ENHRY and CDR2 SYGVKD. CDR3 size: 14 residues. Trimming shortened V by 6 bases and J by 4 bases, and 12 bases separated the two germline ends. CDR3 bases: TGTGCCATCAGGGAGGGACGGGATAATGAAAAACTGTTTTTT. As protein: CAIREGRDNEKLFF.

The gene calls are TRBV14 and TRBJ1-3; D ambiguous. With 4 bases removed from V and 4 bases from J, the gap between germline ends came to 11 bases. The germline V gene has CDR1 SGHDN and CDR2 FVKESK. This CDR3 has 14 amino acids. CDR3 loop: CASSLGFTGNTIYF. CDR3 coding DNA: TGTGCCAGCAGCCTGGGGTTCACCGGAAACACCATATATTTT.

The CDR3 loop reads CASSLGQSNTEAFF. Here the CDR3 DNA reads TGTGCCAGCAGTCTGGGACAGTCGAACACTGAAGCTTTCTTT. The chain couples TRBV6-1 to TRBJ1-1, with 7 bases identical to TRBD1. Germline lookup yields CDR1 MNHNS and CDR2 SASEGT. The CDR3 totals 14 residues. V lost 5 bases, J lost 1 base, and 4 bases stayed unmatched.